This TCR beta chain was obtained from a study of cytomegalovirus exposure and HLA in healthy donors. TCRdb's copy holds only in-frame clones and misses some; the assay was immunoSEQ multiplex PCR. The sample shows about 160,000 clones, 70% to 90% of them seen only once. The CDR3 sequence is 14 residues long. Germline CDR1 reads KGHSH; CDR2 reads LQKENI. The V end was cut by 1 base, the J end by 3 bases, with 10 bases between. Sequencing was done on a sample of PBMCs. The V gene is TRBV18, the J gene TRBJ2-7; no reliable D call. This TCR derives from a woman between 18 and 30 years old in good health and CMV-seronegative. The CDR3 is CASSPLSADYEQYF. CDR3 DNA: TGTGCCAGCTCACCACTATCGGCGGACTACGAGCAGTACTTC. Full variable domain (remainder filled in from reference TRBV18 and TRBJ2-7): NAGVMQNPRHLVRRRGQEARLRCSPMKGHSHVYWYRQLPEEGLKFMVYLQKENIIDESGMPKERFSAEFPKEGPSILRIQQVVRGDSAAYFCASSPLSADYEQYFGPGTRLTVT.